This passage covers 6 T cell receptor beta chains from one sample sequenced in a study of blood T cell repertoires in COVID-19. Sequenced by immunoSEQ multiplex PCR; TCRdb stores in-frame clones only, minus some. The sample lists under 300,000 clones, about 88% seen once, with 3.6% in the top ten. The sequenced material came from peripheral blood. Source of these receptors: a man in his late teens or twenties with active or convalescent COVID-19.

CDR3 sequence reads: CASSIGLAATQYF. The CDR3 nucleotides read TGTGCCAGTAGTATCGGACTAGCGGCGACCCAGTACTTC. V gene TRBV19 combines with J gene TRBJ2-5, with TRBD2 matching over 10 bases. This CDR3 is 13 amino acids long. V shed 3 bases and J 7 bases; nucleotides not matched to a gene: 2. Germline V CDR1 and CDR2: LNHDA, SQIVND (reference sequence).

The chain employs TRBV11-3 and TRBJ2-4; a possible D gene is TRBD2 (5 bases). Looked up from germline, CDR1 is SGHNT and CDR2 is YENEEA. Deletions cut 2 bases from V and 9 bases from J, with 11 bases between. The CDR3 is made up of 13 amino acids. CDR3 sequence (DNA): TGTGCCAGCAGCTTATCTCGGGGAAGCATTCAGTACTTC. It translates to CASSLSRGSIQYF.

The chain joins TRBV27 to TRBJ1-4, with TRBD1 identical over 7 bases. CDR1 and CDR2 (germline): MNHEY, SMNVEV (reference sequence). Germline trimming cut 5 bases from V and 10 bases from J; bases unmatched to any gene: 13. The CDR3 is 15 amino acids. The CDR3 DNA follows: TGTGCCAGCAGTCTACAGGGGCTCGGGTACGGAAAACTGTTTTTT. This translates into CASSLQGLGYGKLFF. The full variable domain, its missing parts supplied by reference TRBV27 and TRBJ1-4, is EAQVTQNPRYLITVTGKKLTVTCSQNMNHEYMSWYRQDPGLGLRQIYYSMNVEVTDKGDVPEGYKVSRKEKRNFPLILESPSPNQTSLYFCASSLQGLGYGKLFFGSGTQLSVL.

In this sample, this clone turned up once. This chain links TRBV7-2 with TRBJ2-3, with D perhaps matching TRBD2 (6 bases). Per germline, CDR1 SGHTA and CDR2 FQGNSA. This CDR3 region has 15 residues. The germline V and J ends were trimmed by 6 bases and 0 bases, with 13 bases remaining between them. The CDR3 nucleotides are TGTGCCAGCAGTTCGGGAGCGGCTAGCACAGATACGCAGTATTTT. This sequence encodes CASSSGAASTDTQYF.

This rearrangement joins TRBV12-2 to TRBJ1-1; the table's TRBD1 call for D was not verified on the DNA. TRBV12-2 is reported as a pseudogene. The CDR3 consists of 13 residues. The CDR3, as DNA: TGTGCAAGTCGCTTAGCGGGGGACAGTGAAGCTTTCTTT. Its protein is CASRLAGDSEAFF.

The chain has TRBV5-5 and TRBJ1-6; the D is unclear. Trimming cost V 5 bases and J 4 bases, with 13 bases left between them. This CDR3 is built from 15 residues. Germline assignment: CDR1 SGHKS and CDR2 YYEKEE (reference sequence). The CDR3 sequence: CASSLYLLYNSPLHF. CDR3 sequence (DNA): TGTGCCAGCAGTTTGTACTTACTTTATAATTCACCCCTCCACTTT.